The clone carrying this T cell receptor (beta chain) showed up many times. This specimen belongs to a study of regulatory T cells in long-lasting Graves disease. Time point of the sample: newly diagnosed GD, antithyroid drugs for less than 3 months. PBMC-extracted RNA yielded the TCR library. Per American Thyroid Association guidelines, Graves' disease was diagnosed. Peripheral blood, about 10 milliliters of it, was drawn into EDTA tubes. iRepertoire HTBI primers and Arm-PCR of CDR3 regions built TCR beta libraries. TCRdb fed the multiplex PCR reads into MiXCR, producing one record per CDR3 protein. The table has over 350,000 distinct CDR3 sequences, roughly 15% seen once. The same specimen was also included in a second study, on T cells in Graves' hyperthyroidism and ophthalmopathy. That report adds: In validation, the model predicted ophthalmopathy. These predictions came a median roughly 6.5 months before onset.

The TCR originated in a woman aged 45-65 years with Graves disease. Sequences were derived from peripheral blood mononuclear cells (PBMCs), sampled at new diagnosis, from a patient treated with antithyroid drugs.

CDR3 loop: CSARDQGRYGYTF. Here the CDR3 DNA reads TGCAGTGCTAGAGATCAGGGACGGTATGGCTACACCTTC. The J gene is TRBJ1-2, the V gene TRBV20-1; possible D gene TRBD1, 5 bases. The V end lost 0 bases, the J end lost 5 bases, and 10 bases lay between the germline ends. The CDR3 length is 13 residues. Germline CDR1 and CDR2: DFQATT and SNEGSKA (reference sequence).